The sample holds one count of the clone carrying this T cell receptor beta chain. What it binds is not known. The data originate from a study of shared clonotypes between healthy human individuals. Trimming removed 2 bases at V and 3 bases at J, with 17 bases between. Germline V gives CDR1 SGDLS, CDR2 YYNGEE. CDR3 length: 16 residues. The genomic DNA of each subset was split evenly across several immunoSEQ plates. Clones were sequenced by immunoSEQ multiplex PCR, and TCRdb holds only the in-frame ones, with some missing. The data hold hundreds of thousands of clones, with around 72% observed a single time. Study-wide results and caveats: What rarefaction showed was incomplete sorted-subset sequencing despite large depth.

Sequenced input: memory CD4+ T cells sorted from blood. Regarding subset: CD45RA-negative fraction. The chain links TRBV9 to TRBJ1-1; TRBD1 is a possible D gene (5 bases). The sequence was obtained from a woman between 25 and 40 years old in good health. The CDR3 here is CASSVRDLERDTEAFF. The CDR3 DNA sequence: TGTGCCAGCAGCGTCAGGGATCTAGAGCGGGACACTGAAGCTTTCTTT.